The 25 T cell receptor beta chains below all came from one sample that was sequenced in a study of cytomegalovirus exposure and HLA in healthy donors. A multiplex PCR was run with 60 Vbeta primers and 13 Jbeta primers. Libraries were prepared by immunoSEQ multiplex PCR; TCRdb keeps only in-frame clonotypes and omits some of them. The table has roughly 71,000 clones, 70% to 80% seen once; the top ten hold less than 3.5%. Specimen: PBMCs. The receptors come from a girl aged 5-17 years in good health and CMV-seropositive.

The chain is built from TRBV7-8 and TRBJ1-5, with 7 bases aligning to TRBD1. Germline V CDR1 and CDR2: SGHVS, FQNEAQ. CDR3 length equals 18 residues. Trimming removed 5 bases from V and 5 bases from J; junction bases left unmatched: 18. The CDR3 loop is CASSPTPTGTETDQPQHF. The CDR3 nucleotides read TGTGCCAGCAGCCCCACCCCCACGGGGACAGAGACCGATCAGCCCCAGCATTTT. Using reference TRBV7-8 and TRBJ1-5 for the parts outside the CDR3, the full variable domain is GAGVSQSPRYKVAKRGQDVALRCDPISGHVSLFWYQQALGQGPEFLTYFQNEAQLDKSGLPSDRFFAERPEGSVSTLKIQRTQQEDSAVYLCASSPTPTGTETDQPQHFGDGTRLSIL.

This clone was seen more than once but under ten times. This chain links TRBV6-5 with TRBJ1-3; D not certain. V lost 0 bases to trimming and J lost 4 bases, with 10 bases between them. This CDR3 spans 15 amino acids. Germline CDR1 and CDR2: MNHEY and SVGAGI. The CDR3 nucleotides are TGTGCCAGCAGTTACTCAGGAGGGCCGGGAAACACCATATATTTT. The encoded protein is CASSYSGGPGNTIYF.

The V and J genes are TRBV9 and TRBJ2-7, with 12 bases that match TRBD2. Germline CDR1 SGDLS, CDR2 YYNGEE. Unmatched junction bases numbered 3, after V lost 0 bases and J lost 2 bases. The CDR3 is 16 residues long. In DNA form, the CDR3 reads TGTGCCAGCAGCGTAGCTAGCGGGAGGGGGCCCTACGAGCAGTACTTC. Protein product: CASSVASGRGPYEQYF.

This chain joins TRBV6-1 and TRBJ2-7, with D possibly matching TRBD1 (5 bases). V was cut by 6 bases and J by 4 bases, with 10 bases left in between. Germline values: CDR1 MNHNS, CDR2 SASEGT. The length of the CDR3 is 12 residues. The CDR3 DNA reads TGTGCCAGCAGCGGCGACAGTTACGAGCAGTACTTC. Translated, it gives CASSGDSYEQYF.

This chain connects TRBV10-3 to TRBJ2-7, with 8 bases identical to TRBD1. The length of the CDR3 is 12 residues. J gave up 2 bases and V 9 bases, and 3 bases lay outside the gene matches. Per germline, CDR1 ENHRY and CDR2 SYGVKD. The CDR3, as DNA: TGTGCCATTGCAGGGGGCACCTACGAGCAGTACTTC. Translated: CAIAGGTYEQYF.

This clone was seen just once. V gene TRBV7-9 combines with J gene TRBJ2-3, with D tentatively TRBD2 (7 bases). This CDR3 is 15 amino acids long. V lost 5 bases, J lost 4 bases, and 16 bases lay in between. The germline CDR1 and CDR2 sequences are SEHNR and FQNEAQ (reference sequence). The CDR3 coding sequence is TGTGCCAGCAGCGAGAGGGGGGGAATGGCAGATACGCAGTATTTT. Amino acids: CASSERGGMADTQYF.

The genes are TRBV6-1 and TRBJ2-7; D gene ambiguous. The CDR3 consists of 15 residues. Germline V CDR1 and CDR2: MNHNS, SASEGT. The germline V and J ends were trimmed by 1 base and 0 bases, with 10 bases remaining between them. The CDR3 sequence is CASSEGILASYEQYF. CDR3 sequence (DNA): TGTGCCAGCAGTGAAGGAATTTTAGCCTCCTACGAGCAGTACTTC.

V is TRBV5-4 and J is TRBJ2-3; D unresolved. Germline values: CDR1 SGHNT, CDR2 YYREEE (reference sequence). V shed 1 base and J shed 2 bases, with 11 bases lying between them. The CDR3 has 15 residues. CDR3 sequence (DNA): TGTGCCAGCAGCTTGCCTAGAGGCTCCACAGATACGCAGTATTTT. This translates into CASSLPRGSTDTQYF.

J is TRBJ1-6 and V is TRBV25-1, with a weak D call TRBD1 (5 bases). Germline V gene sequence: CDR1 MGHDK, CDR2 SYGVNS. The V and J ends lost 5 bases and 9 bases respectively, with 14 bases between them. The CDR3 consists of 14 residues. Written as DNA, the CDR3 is TGTGCCAGCAGTAGTCAGGCAGGGATTTCACCCCTCCACTTT. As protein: CASSSQAGISPLHF.

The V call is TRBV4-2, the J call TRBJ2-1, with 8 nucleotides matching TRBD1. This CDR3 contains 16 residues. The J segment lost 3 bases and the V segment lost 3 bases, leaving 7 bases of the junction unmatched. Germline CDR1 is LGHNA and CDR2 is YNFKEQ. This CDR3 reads CASSHYMDRVYNEQFF. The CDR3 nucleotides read TGTGCCAGCAGCCATTATATGGACAGGGTCTACAATGAGCAGTTCTTC.

The CDR3 is CASSVIPGTSGNGELFF. CDR3 nucleotide sequence: TGTGCCAGCAGCGTAATTCCCGGGACTAGCGGGAACGGGGAGCTGTTTTTT. The chain couples TRBV9 to TRBJ2-2; 13 nucleotides line up with TRBD2. The germline V gene encodes CDR1 SGDLS and CDR2 YYNGEE. CDR3 length: 17 amino acids. V was clipped by 1 base and J by 7 bases; unmatched bases: 7.

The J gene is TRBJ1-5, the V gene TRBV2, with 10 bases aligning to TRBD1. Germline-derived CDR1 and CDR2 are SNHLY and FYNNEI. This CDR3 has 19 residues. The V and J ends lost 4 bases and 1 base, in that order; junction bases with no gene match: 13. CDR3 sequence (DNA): TGTGCCAGCAGTGTGAAGGGGGGGACAGGGGCTATGAGCAATCAGCCCCAGCATTTT. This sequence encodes CASSVKGGTGAMSNQPQHF.

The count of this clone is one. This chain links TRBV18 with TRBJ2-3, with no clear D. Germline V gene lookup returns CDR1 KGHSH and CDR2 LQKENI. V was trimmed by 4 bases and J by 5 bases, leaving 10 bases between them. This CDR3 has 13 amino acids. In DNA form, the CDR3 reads TGTGCCAGCTCACTTCCGGTGAGAGATACGCAGTATTTT. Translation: CASSLPVRDTQYF.

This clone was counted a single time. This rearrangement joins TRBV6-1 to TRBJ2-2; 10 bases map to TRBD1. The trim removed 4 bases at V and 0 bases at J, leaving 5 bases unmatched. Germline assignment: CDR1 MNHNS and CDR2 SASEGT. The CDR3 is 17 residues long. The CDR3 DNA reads TGTGCCAGCAGTGCCGCCGGACAGGGGGCGAACACCGGGGAGCTGTTTTTT. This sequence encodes CASSAAGQGANTGELFF.

The CDR3, as DNA: TGCGCCAGCAGCCCCGGGGGGGGTTTCGATGAGCAGTTCTTC. This encodes CASSPGGGFDEQFF. The chain has TRBV5-1 and TRBJ2-1; 8 bases are a match to TRBD2. CDR3 length: 14 residues. After removal of 4 bases from V and 8 bases from J, the junction contained 8 bases not matched to a gene. Germline V lookup: CDR1 SGHRS, CDR2 YFSETQ.

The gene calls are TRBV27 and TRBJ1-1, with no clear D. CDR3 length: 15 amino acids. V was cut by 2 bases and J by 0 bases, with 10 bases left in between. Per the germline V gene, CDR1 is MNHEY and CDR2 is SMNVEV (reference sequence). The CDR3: CASSLEASMNTEAFF. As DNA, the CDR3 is TGTGCCAGCAGTTTAGAGGCCAGTATGAACACTGAAGCTTTCTTT.

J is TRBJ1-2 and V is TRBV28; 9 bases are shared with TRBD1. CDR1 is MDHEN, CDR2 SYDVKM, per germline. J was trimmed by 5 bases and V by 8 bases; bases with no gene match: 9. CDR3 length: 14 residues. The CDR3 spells CASGPPGQGYGYTF. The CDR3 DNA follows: TGTGCCAGCGGCCCGCCGGGACAGGGATATGGCTACACCTTC.

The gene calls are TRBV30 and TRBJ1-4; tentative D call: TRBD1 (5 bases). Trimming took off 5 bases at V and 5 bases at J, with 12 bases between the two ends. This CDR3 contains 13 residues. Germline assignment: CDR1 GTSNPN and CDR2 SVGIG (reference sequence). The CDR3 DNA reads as TGTGCCTGGGGACAATCCCAAAATGAAAAACTGTTTTTT. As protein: CAWGQSQNEKLFF.

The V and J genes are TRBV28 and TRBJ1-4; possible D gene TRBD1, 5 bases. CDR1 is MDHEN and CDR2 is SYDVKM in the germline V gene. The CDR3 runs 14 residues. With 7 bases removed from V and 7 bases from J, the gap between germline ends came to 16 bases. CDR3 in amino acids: CASTLPGNGEKLFF. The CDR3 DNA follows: TGTGCCAGCACCCTCCCAGGGAACGGTGAAAAACTGTTTTTT.

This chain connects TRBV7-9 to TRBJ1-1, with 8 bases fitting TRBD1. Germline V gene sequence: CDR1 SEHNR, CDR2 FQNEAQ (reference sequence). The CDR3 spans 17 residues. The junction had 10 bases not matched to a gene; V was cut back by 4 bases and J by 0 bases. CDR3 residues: CASSSQGAVWLNTEAFF. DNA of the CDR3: TGTGCCAGCAGCTCGCAGGGGGCCGTCTGGTTGAACACTGAAGCTTTCTTT.

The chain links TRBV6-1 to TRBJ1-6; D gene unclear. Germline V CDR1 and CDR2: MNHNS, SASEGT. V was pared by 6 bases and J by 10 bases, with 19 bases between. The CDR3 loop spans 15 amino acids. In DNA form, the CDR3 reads TGTGCCAGCAGCCCCACACCCTGGAGGGAATCACCCCTCCACTTT. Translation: CASSPTPWRESPLHF.

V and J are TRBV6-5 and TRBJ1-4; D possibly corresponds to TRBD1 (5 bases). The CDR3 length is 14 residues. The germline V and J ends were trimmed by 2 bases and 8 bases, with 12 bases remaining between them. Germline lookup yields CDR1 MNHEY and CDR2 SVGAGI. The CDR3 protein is CASSYGQGREKLFF. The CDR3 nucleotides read TGTGCCAGCAGTTACGGTCAGGGAAGGGAAAAACTGTTTTTT.

The CDR3 coding sequence is TGTGCCTGGAGTGTGAGGGGGGATACGCAGTATTTT. Residues: CAWSVRGDTQYF. This chain uses TRBV30 with TRBJ2-3; D possibly corresponds to TRBD1 (6 bases). Trimming cost V 0 bases and J 6 bases, with 7 bases left between them. The CDR3 sequence is 12 residues long. CDR1 is GTSNPN, CDR2 SVGIG, per germline (reference sequence).

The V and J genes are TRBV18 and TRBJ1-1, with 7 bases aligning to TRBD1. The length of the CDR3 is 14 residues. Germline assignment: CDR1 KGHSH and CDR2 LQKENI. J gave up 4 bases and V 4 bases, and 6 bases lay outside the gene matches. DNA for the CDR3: TGTGCCAGCTCACGCCCTGACAGGGTCACTGAAGCTTTCTTT. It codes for CASSRPDRVTEAFF.

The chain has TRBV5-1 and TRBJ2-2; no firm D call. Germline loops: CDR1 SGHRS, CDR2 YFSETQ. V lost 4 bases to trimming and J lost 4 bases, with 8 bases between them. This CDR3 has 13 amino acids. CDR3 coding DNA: TGCGCCAGCAGCCGCCAGGTCACCGGGGAGCTGTTTTTT. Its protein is CASSRQVTGELFF.